The rows below give T cell receptor beta chains drawn from one sample of a study of blood T cells in healthy people across ages. TCRdb itself ran the 5' RACE reads through MiXCR, one entry per CDR3 protein. The sample has 1.5 million to 2 million distinct CDR3 sequences, 30% to 40% seen once. Sequencing was performed on blood. These receptors came from a woman in her thirties in good health. Each CDR3 is given with its conserved first and last residue. A D gene is named only where the DNA matches it firmly. Clone size is given for some rows only: seen once, a few or many times, or a class if the clone is expanded.

TRBD2	TRBJ2-1	TRBV5-1	few	CASSLGVSGKNEQFF	TGCGCCAGCAGCTTGGGCGTAAGCGGGAAGAATGAGCAGTTCTTC
TRBD1	TRBJ1-2	TRBV29-1	-	CSVEGLRDRGINYGYTF	TGCAGCGTTGAAGGTCTCCGGGACAGGGGCATTAACTATGGCTACACCTTC
-	TRBJ1-2	TRBV6-5	few	CASSTGQSTNYGYTF	TGTGCCAGCAGTACTGGACAGTCAACTAACTATGGCTACACCTTC
-	TRBJ2-3	TRBV10-3	-	CAIRESLTDTQYF	TGTGCCATCAGGGAGAGTTTGACAGATACGCAGTATTTT
TRBD2	TRBJ2-3	TRBV7-3	many	CASSLGGGATDTQYF	TGTGCCAGCAGCTTGGGCGGGGGGGCCACAGATACGCAGTATTTT
TRBD2	TRBJ2-3	TRBV9	-	CASSADTRRGGNTQYF	TGTGCCAGCAGCGCCGATACGAGGCGGGGGGGAAATACGCAGTATTTT
-	TRBJ1-1	TRBV3-1	-	CASSQSGRVSGEAFF	TGTGCCAGCAGCCAATCGGGGCGCGTCTCGGGTGAAGCTTTCTTT
-	TRBJ2-2	TRBV4-2	-	CASSQEGAGTGELFF	TGTGCCAGCAGCCAAGAAGGGGCAGGAACCGGGGAGCTGTTTTTT
TRBD2	TRBJ2-5	TRBV2	-	CASSAGGVPSGQTQYF	TGTGCCAGCAGTGCCGGGGGGGTCCCGTCGGGGCAGACCCAGTACTTC
-	TRBJ2-5	TRBV5-1	-	CASSPTDGGREERYF	TGCGCCAGCAGTCCAACTGATGGGGGAAGGGAGGAGCGGTACTTC
TRBD2	TRBJ2-1	TRBV29-1	few	CSVDVPGTSLWYEQFF	TGCAGCGTTGATGTTCCCGGGACTAGTTTGTGGTATGAGCAGTTCTTC
-	TRBJ2-7	TRBV21-1	few	CASSLRDTHYEQYF	TGTGCCAGCAGCCTCCGGGACACCCACTACGAGCAGTACTTC
-	TRBJ1-1	TRBV28	few	CASSQGPISLWGAEAFF	TGTGCCAGCAGTCAAGGCCCCATAAGCCTATGGGGGGCTGAAGCTTTCTTT
TRBD1	TRBJ2-5	TRBV7-9	once	CVSSYVTKQGLRETQYF	TGTGTCAGCAGTTATGTCACAAAACAGGGGCTTCGGGAGACCCAGTACTTC
TRBD1	TRBJ2-4	TRBV28	few	CASSQTGTGWQEQYF	TGTGCCAGCAGTCAAACCGGGACAGGGTGGCAAGAGCAGTACTTC
TRBD2	TRBJ2-7	TRBV29-1	many	CSVGTRYEQYF	TGCAGCGTTGGGACTAGATACGAGCAGTACTTC
TRBD1	TRBJ2-7	TRBV6-1	-	CASRLGQGAYEQYF	TGTGCCAGCAGGCTGGGACAGGGGGCCTACGAGCAGTACTTC
-	TRBJ1-2	TRBV27	-	CASSREPGRAADGYTF	TGTGCCAGCAGCCGAGAGCCGGGGAGGGCAGCGGATGGCTACACCTTC
-	TRBJ1-4	TRBV20-1	-	CSARSWLFNEKLFF	TGCAGTGCTAGATCCTGGTTGTTCAATGAAAAACTGTTTTTT
TRBD2	TRBJ2-7	TRBV20-1	-	CSANTSVTPYEQYF	TGCAGTGCTAATACTAGCGTCACCCCCTACGAGCAGTACTTC
TRBD2	TRBJ2-3	TRBV5-1	few	CASSLEEGLSGSWLRDTQYF	TGCGCCAGCAGCTTGGAGGAGGGCCTTAGCGGGAGCTGGTTAAGAGATACGCAGTATTTT
-	TRBJ1-1	TRBV6-6	-	CASSYPGLRNTEAFF	TGTGCCAGCAGTTACCCGGGACTCAGGAACACTGAAGCTTTCTTT
-	TRBJ1-1	TRBV9	-	CASSSLLSSTEAFF	TGTGCCAGCAGCTCGCTGTTGAGCAGCACTGAAGCTTTCTTT
TRBD1	TRBJ2-2	TRBV7-9	few	CASSNTGGNTGELFF	TGTGCCAGCAGCAATACAGGGGGAAACACCGGGGAGCTGTTTTTT
-	TRBJ2-7	TRBV6-1	-	CASSEVGGPYEQYF	TGTGCCAGCAGTGAAGTTGGGGGTCCCTACGAGCAGTACTTC
-	TRBJ2-3	TRBV13	many	CASSSRRANTDTQYF	TGTGCCAGCAGCTCTCGGAGGGCCAACACAGATACGCAGTATTTT
-	TRBJ1-1	TRBV5-1	few	CASSRGPTGNTEAFF	TGCGCCAGCAGCCGGGGCCCTACTGGGAACACTGAAGCTTTCTTT
-	TRBJ2-7	TRBV20-1	few	CSVRVSSYEQYF	TGCAGTGTGCGGGTGAGCTCCTACGAGCAGTACTTC
-	TRBJ2-5	TRBV29-1	many	CSVRTRGLETQYF	TGCAGCGTGAGGACTCGGGGTTTAGAGACCCAGTACTTC
TRBD2	TRBJ2-5	TRBV5-1	-	CASSLSPGGEKTQYF	TGCGCCAGCAGCTTGTCTCCCGGGGGGGAAAAGACCCAGTACTTC
TRBD2	TRBJ2-7	TRBV6-1	once	CASRGLAVYEQYF	TGTGCCAGCAGGGGACTAGCGGTCTACGAGCAGTACTTC
TRBD2	TRBJ2-1	TRBV11-2	-	CVSSLGLANEQFF	TGTGTCAGCAGCTTAGGACTAGCCAATGAGCAGTTCTTC
-	TRBJ2-3	TRBV3-1	-	CASRQRDRRTDTQYF	TGTGCCAGCAGACAAAGGGATAGGCGGACAGATACGCAGTATTTT
-	TRBJ2-5	TRBV24-1	few	CATSESTSLGKTQYF	TGTGCCACCAGTGAAAGTACTAGCTTGGGGAAGACCCAGTACTTC
-	TRBJ2-7	TRBV18	few	CASSPREQGSYEQYF	TGTGCCAGCTCACCACGGGAACAGGGATCCTACGAGCAGTACTTC
-	TRBJ1-5	TRBV7-2	few	CASSLALALAPQHF	TGTGCCAGCAGCTTAGCCCTGGCTCTGGCGCCCCAGCATTTT
-	TRBJ2-3	TRBV20-1	many	CSANLAKDTQYF	TGCAGTGCTAATCTAGCGAAGGATACGCAGTATTTT
-	TRBJ1-2	TRBV15	-	CTTSRVRDVNYGYTF	TGTACCACCAGCAGGGTCAGGGATGTAAACTATGGCTACACCTTC
TRBD2	TRBJ2-1	TRBV15	once	CATSRGTSGNNGQFF	TGTGCCACCAGCAGAGGTACTAGCGGAAACAATGGGCAGTTCTTC
-	TRBJ1-1	TRBV9	-	CASSEGGPNTEAFF	TGTGCCAGCAGTGAAGGGGGACCGAACACTGAAGCTTTCTTT
TRBD1	TRBJ2-3	TRBV24-1	-	CVTSPRDRGTDTQYF	TGTGTCACCAGCCCCCGGGACAGGGGCACAGATACGCAGTATTTT
-	TRBJ2-7	TRBV20-1	-	CSAPRDSLVDEQYF	TGCAGTGCTCCCCGGGACTCCTTAGTAGACGAGCAGTACTTC
-	TRBJ2-7	TRBV5-1	-	CASSLAAEGSEQYF	TGCGCCAGCAGCTTGGCTGCGGAGGGCTCCGAGCAGTACTTC
-	TRBJ2-5	TRBV2	few	CASGTLKLGETQYF	TGTGCCAGCGGAACACTTAAACTCGGGGAGACCCAGTACTTC
TRBD1	TRBJ1-1	TRBV12-3/TRBV12-4	-	CASSLALRGGKTEAFF	TGTGCCAGCAGTTTAGCCCTCAGGGGGGGAAAGACTGAAGCTTTCTTT
TRBD2	TRBJ2-1	TRBV6-2/TRBV6-3	-	CASVVGGERGGLNEQFF	TGTGCCAGCGTGGTGGGTGGGGAGCGGGGGGGCCTTAATGAGCAGTTCTTC
-	TRBJ2-5	TRBV3-1	-	CASSQEVTNRGETQYF	TGTGCCAGCAGCCAAGAAGTGACTAATCGAGGGGAGACCCAGTACTTC
-	TRBJ1-6	TRBV5-1	-	CASSLGPGIGSPLHF	TGCGCCAGCAGCTTGGGCCCGGGGATAGGATCACCCCTCCACTTT
-	TRBJ1-1	TRBV7-9	many	CASSLGGVAEAFF	TGTGCCAGCAGCTTGGGGGGGGTCGCTGAAGCTTTCTTT
-	TRBJ1-1	TRBV5-1	-	CASSLDPSGTEAFF	TGCGCCAGCAGCCTGGACCCCTCGGGGACTGAAGCTTTCTTT
TRBD2	TRBJ2-1	TRBV5-1	-	CASSLAALAGVNEQFF	TGCGCCAGCAGCTTGGCCGCCCTAGCGGGGGTAAATGAGCAGTTCTTC
TRBD2	TRBJ2-5	TRBV25-1	-	CVSGVIAGGRETQYF	TGTGTCAGCGGAGTCATAGCGGGGGGGAGGGAGACCCAGTACTTC
-	TRBJ2-7	TRBV6-6	-	CASSYPDYEQYF	TGTGCCAGCAGTTACCCGGATTACGAGCAGTACTTC
-	TRBJ1-2	TRBV20-1	few	CSASGGGGYTF	TGCAGTGCTAGCGGGGGGGGTGGCTACACCTTC